The 24 T cell receptor beta chains below all came from one sample that was sequenced in a study of T cell responses to AZD1222 COVID-19 vaccine. Here immunoSEQ multiplex PCR was the method, and the copy in TCRdb shows in-frame clones only, minus some. The table includes 90,000 to 150,000 clones, roughly 87% detected once. The material was peripheral blood, obtained 28 days after the second AZD1222 dose. The receptor source for this set is an adult who received the AZD1222 COVID-19 vaccine.

This chain connects TRBV7-2 to TRBJ1-6, with 7 bases identical to TRBD1. CDR1 and CDR2 from the germline V gene are SGHTA and FQGNSA. This CDR3 spans 15 amino acids. The V segment lost 5 bases and the J segment 3 bases; nucleotides outside the gene matches: 4. The CDR3: CASSTRQGYNSPLHF. In nucleotides, the CDR3 is TGTGCCAGCAGCACTCGACAGGGCTATAATTCACCCCTCCACTTT. Together with reference TRBV7-2 and TRBJ1-6, the CDR3 gives the full variable domain: GAGVSQSPSNKVTEKGKDVELRCDPISGHTALYWYRQSLGQGLEFLIYFQGNSAPDKSGLPSDRFSAERTGGSVSTLTIQRTQQEDSAVYLCASSTRQGYNSPLHFGNGTRLTVT.

The J gene is TRBJ1-2, the V gene TRBV15, with D possibly TRBD1 on 5 matching bases. The CDR3 runs 13 residues. Germline assignment: CDR1 LNHNV and CDR2 YYDKDF (reference sequence). V dropped 3 bases and J dropped 6 bases, with 11 bases sitting between them. The CDR3 sequence is CATSRRGGDGYTF. In nucleotides, the CDR3 is TGTGCCACCAGCAGGAGGGGAGGCGATGGCTACACCTTC.

This rearrangement joins TRBV24-1 to TRBJ1-2; D call uncertain. Looked up from germline, CDR1 is KGHDR and CDR2 is SFDVKD. V was clipped by 6 bases and J by 3 bases, with 10 bases between them. The CDR3 spans 13 residues. CDR3 amino acids: CATSTGNYYGYTF. Written as DNA, the CDR3 is TGTGCCACCAGTACCGGGAACTACTATGGCTACACCTTC.

The chain recombines TRBV15 with TRBJ2-5; TRBD2 aligns across 8 bases. Germline V lookup: CDR1 LNHNV, CDR2 YYDKDF (reference sequence). V was pared by 0 bases and J by 3 bases, with 9 bases of the junction left unmatched. This CDR3 contains 17 residues. CDR3 bases: TGTGCCACCAGCAGAGATCTAAGCGGGGGTGGGGAAGAGACCCAGTACTTC. Its protein product is CATSRDLSGGGEETQYF.

The chain uses TRBV7-9 and TRBJ1-6; the D is unclear. The CDR3 extends over 14 amino acids. V lost 0 bases and J lost 3, with 3 bases in between. Germline V gives CDR1 SEHNR, CDR2 FQNEAQ (reference sequence). CDR3 protein: CASSLAGYNSPLHF. The CDR3, as DNA: TGTGCCAGCAGCTTAGCGGGCTATAATTCACCCCTCCACTTT.

The chain uses TRBV2 and TRBJ1-4; perhaps TRBD1 as D (5 bases). Germline values: CDR1 SNHLY, CDR2 FYNNEI. Trimming removed 7 bases from V and 4 bases from J, with 16 bases in between. The length of the CDR3 is 15 residues. The CDR3 coding sequence is TGTGCCAGCAACCGAGACAGATTTAATAATGAAAAACTGTTTTTT. Protein sequence: CASNRDRFNNEKLFF.

In its sample, this clone was seen once. The V call is TRBV28, the J call TRBJ1-1, with D perhaps matching TRBD1 (5 bases). This CDR3 is built from 12 residues. CDR1 is MDHEN and CDR2 is SYDVKM in the germline V gene. V was trimmed by 5 bases and J by 6 bases, leaving 10 bases between them. CDR3: CASSQNRPEAFF. The CDR3 coding sequence is TGTGCCAGCAGTCAGAACAGGCCTGAAGCTTTCTTT.

The chain recombines TRBV6-1 with TRBJ2-7; 7 positions match TRBD1. V lost 4 bases, J lost 0 bases, and 9 bases stayed unmatched. This CDR3 region has 16 residues. CDR1 and CDR2 from the germline V gene are MNHNS and SASEGT. The CDR3 coding sequence is TGTGCCAGCAGTGTCCCGCAGGGGGTGGGCTCCTACGAGCAGTACTTC. It yields the protein CASSVPQGVGSYEQYF.

The rearrangement joins TRBV11-3 to TRBJ2-2; unclear D gene. The CDR3 contains 16 residues. CDR1 is SGHNT and CDR2 is YENEEA in the germline V gene. V was pared by 5 bases and J by 1 base, with 14 bases between. CDR3 region: CASSPSVGQNTGELFF. CDR3 coding DNA: TGTGCCAGCAGCCCCTCGGTAGGGCAGAACACCGGGGAGCTGTTTTTT.

CDR3 in DNA: TGTGCCAGCAGTTCAACGTCGGACAGAAGGTTTAGGGGCTACACCTTC. Its protein is CASSSTSDRRFRGYTF. This sequence joins TRBV27 and TRBJ1-2; D possibly corresponds to TRBD1 (6 bases). The CDR3 covers 16 residues. Between the trimmed V and J ends, which lost 4 bases and 8 bases, there was a span of 23 bases. Looked up from germline, CDR1 is MNHEY and CDR2 is SMNVEV (reference sequence).

The chain combines TRBV10-1 with TRBJ1-2, with D tentatively TRBD1 (6 bases). V was cut by 2 bases and J by 8 bases, with 21 bases left in between. Germline CDR1 is WNHNN and CDR2 is SYGVQD (reference sequence). The CDR3 extends over 16 amino acids. The CDR3 DNA reads as TGCGCCAGCAGTGAGGGGCAGGGGTACTCCTCTACGGGCTACACCTTC. This sequence encodes CASSEGQGYSSTGYTF.

The chain has TRBV19 and TRBJ1-3; D remains unclear. The CDR3 loop spans 14 amino acids. Germline CDR1 reads LNHDA; CDR2 reads SQIVND (reference sequence). V lost 3 bases, J lost 2 bases, and 8 bases lay in between. The CDR3 DNA follows: TGTGCCAGTAGTATGCTGGGCCCTGGAAACACCATATATTTT. Its protein product is CASSMLGPGNTIYF.

The genes are TRBV7-9 and TRBJ2-3; D gene uncertain. V dropped 5 bases and J dropped 6 bases, with 6 bases sitting between them. The germline V gene encodes CDR1 SEHNR and CDR2 FQNEAQ (reference sequence). This CDR3 has 11 residues. CDR3 nucleotides: TGTGCCAGCAGCATCGAGGATACGCAGTATTTT. Encoded protein: CASSIEDTQYF.

The chain joins TRBV9 to TRBJ2-1; D may correspond to TRBD1 or TRBD2 (5 bases each). Trimming left V 2 bases short and J 9 bases short, with 12 bases between. There are 13 residues in the CDR3. Per the germline V gene, CDR1 is SGDLS and CDR2 is YYNGEE. DNA for the CDR3: TGTGCCAGCAGCGTGTTACCGGGACCTGAGCAGTTCTTC. Translated, it gives CASSVLPGPEQFF.

This sequence joins TRBV18 and TRBJ1-2, with D tentatively TRBD1 (5 bases). Looked up from germline, CDR1 is KGHSH and CDR2 is LQKENI. V lost 6 bases and J lost 11, with 22 bases in between. The CDR3 has 14 residues. CDR3 sequence: CASSPAGTALGYTF. The CDR3 region has the DNA TGTGCCAGCTCTCCAGCCGGGACCGCTTTAGGGTACACCTTC.

This clone has more than one count but fewer than ten. The CDR3 reads CASSLVLSPLHF. As DNA, the CDR3 is TGTGCCAGCAGTTTAGTTCTTTCACCCCTCCACTTT. The chain joins TRBV28 to TRBJ1-6; no definite D call. Trimming pared 2 bases from V and 9 bases from J, leaving 5 bases between. The CDR3 is 12 residues long. From germline, CDR1 is MDHEN and CDR2 SYDVKM.

This clone was recorded only once. V is TRBV9 and J is TRBJ1-5, with 9 bases lining up with TRBD1. CDR1 is SGDLS, CDR2 YYNGEE, per germline. Unmatched junction bases numbered 7, after V lost 2 bases and J lost 7 bases. This CDR3 region has 15 residues. DNA for the CDR3: TGTGCCAGCAGCGTGACAGGGGGTGTAGGGCAGCCCCAGCATTTT. Translated: CASSVTGGVGQPQHF.

J is TRBJ1-2 and V is TRBV10-3; 9 bases map to TRBD1. The CDR3 consists of 15 residues. Germline V gene sequence: CDR1 ENHRY, CDR2 SYGVKD. After removal of 6 bases from V and 2 bases from J, the junction contained 7 bases not matched to a gene. The CDR3 DNA is TGTGCCATCAGGAAACAGGGGGCGCGGAACTATGGCTACACCTTC. Its protein product is CAIRKQGARNYGYTF.

This clone is a singleton in its sample. The genes are TRBV5-4 and TRBJ2-4, with 9 bases matching TRBD1. Trimming cost V 3 bases and J 2 bases; bases outside gene matches: 6. The CDR3 runs 16 residues. Germline CDR1 reads SGHNT; CDR2 reads YYREEE (reference sequence). Here the CDR3 DNA reads TGTGCCAGCAGCTGGGGACAGGGAGGACCCAAAAACATTCAGTACTTC. Protein sequence: CASSWGQGGPKNIQYF.

CDR3 in DNA: TGTGCCAGCAGCGCCGCCCTTGGGGCTCGGGAGACTGAAGCTTTCTTT. Translation: CASSAALGARETEAFF. The V gene is TRBV16, the J gene TRBJ1-1, with D possibly matching TRBD1 (5 bases). Germline V gives CDR1 KGHSY, CDR2 FQNENV. This CDR3 has 16 residues. The V end lost 5 bases, the J end lost 5 bases, and 21 bases lay between the germline ends. Variable domain in full (rest from reference TRBV16 and TRBJ1-1): GEEVAQTPKHLVRGEGQKAKLYCAPIKGHSYVFWYQQVLKNEFKFLISFQNENVFDETGMPKERFSAKCLPNSPCSLEIQATKLEDSAVYFCASSAALGARETEAFFGQGTRLTVV.

This chain joins TRBV2 and TRBJ1-4; D not certain. This CDR3 contains 14 residues. Germline-derived CDR1 and CDR2 are SNHLY and FYNNEI. With 8 bases removed from V and 4 bases from J, the gap between germline ends came to 14 bases. Here the CDR3 DNA reads TGTGCCAGCCTCGCGGGTAGAGGTAATGAAAAACTGTTTTTT. It yields the protein CASLAGRGNEKLFF.

The chain recombines TRBV19 with TRBJ1-5; 7 bases line up with TRBD1. The CDR3 sequence is 13 residues long. V dropped 5 bases and J dropped 6; count of bases not matched to a gene: 4. The germline V gene encodes CDR1 LNHDA and CDR2 SQIVND (reference sequence). CDR3 protein: CASSHRGGQPQHF. The CDR3 DNA reads TGTGCCAGTAGTCACAGGGGTGGTCAGCCCCAGCATTTT.

The chain has TRBV29-1 and TRBJ1-4; TRBD1 matches 9 bases. CDR1 and CDR2 from the germline V gene are SQVTM and ANQGSEA. The CDR3 loop spans 12 amino acids. V lost 6 bases, J lost 7 bases, and 3 bases stayed unmatched. CDR3 coding DNA: TGCAGCGTGACAGGGGGGGCTGAAAAACTGTTTTTT. It is translated as CSVTGGAEKLFF.

The rearrangement links TRBV19 to TRBJ1-5; possibly TRBD1 for D (5 bases). Germline CDR1 reads LNHDA; CDR2 reads SQIVND (reference sequence). V lost 2 bases and J lost 7, with 12 bases in between. This CDR3 contains 14 residues. The CDR3 DNA is TGTGCCAGTAGTATAAGGGACTCTCGACAGCCCCAGCATTTT. The encoded protein is CASSIRDSRQPQHF.